This paragraph covers one T cell receptor beta chain sequence. This sample is part of a study of blood T cells in healthy people across ages. Germline V CDR1 and CDR2: SQVTM, ANQGSEA. The CDR3 is made up of 12 amino acids. V gave up 0 bases and J gave up 6 bases, with 9 bases separating them. It was with a sample-barcoded 5' primer and a J-beta primer mix that a second PCR of roughly 6 to 12 cycles was run. MiXCR was run by TCRdb on the 5' RACE reads, yielding one entry per CDR3 protein. The data show about 1.4 million distinct CDR3 sequences, 55% to 75% seen once. The rearrangement joins TRBV29-1 to TRBJ2-7; no reliable D call. Sequenced: blood. This TCR derives from a man aged 18 to 30 in good health. The CDR3 nucleotides read TGCAGCGTTGAAGATGGCCCCACCGAGCAGTACTTC. It is translated as CSVEDGPTEQYF.